What follows describes a single TCR beta chain. The sample comes from a study of blood T cell repertoires in COVID-19. Sequenced by immunoSEQ multiplex PCR; TCRdb stores in-frame clones only, minus some. The sample carries about 230,000 clones, 83% recorded once. The V gene lost 4 bases and the J gene lost 3 bases, with 10 bases spanning the gap. The germline gives CDR1 LNHDA, CDR2 SQIVND (reference sequence). The CDR3 has 13 amino acids. This TCR was recovered from a woman aged 50 to 60 with acute or convalescent COVID-19. Sequenced sample: peripheral blood. The chain joins TRBV19 to TRBJ2-7; D unresolved. CDR3 amino acids: CASSTPPVYEQYF. In DNA, the CDR3 is TGTGCCAGTAGTACCCCTCCCGTCTACGAGCAGTACTTC. The entire variable domain, with the rest obtained from reference TRBV19 and TRBJ2-7, is as follows: DGGITQSPKYLFRKEGQNVTLSCEQNLNHDAMYWYRQDPGQGLRLIYYSQIVNDFQKGDIAEGYSVSREKKESFPLTVTSAQKNPTAFYLCASSTPPVYEQYFGPGTRLTVT.